This T cell receptor beta chain was observed in a study of CD8+ T cells in alopecia areata. V lost 7 bases and J 5 bases, leaving 15 bases between the germline ends. Germline V lookup: CDR1 LNHDA, CDR2 SQIVND (reference sequence). The length of the CDR3 is 14 residues. In this sample, this clone turned up a few times. The authors extracted RNA and reverse transcribed it into cDNA as the sequencing template. Data came from immunoSEQ multiplex PCR; TCRdb stores just in-frame clones and leaves some out. The sample lists over 120,000 clones; roughly 50% were seen once. The V and J genes are TRBV19 and TRBJ2-1; no firm D call. This sequence was found in a human donor with alopecia areata. This material consisted of CD4+ T cells sorted from blood, taken at week 0. CDR3 sequence (DNA): TGTGCCAGTACCCGAGTCCACGAGAACAATGAGCAGTTCTTC. It codes for CASTRVHENNEQFF.